The clone carrying this T cell receptor (beta chain) was observed a few times. What it binds is unknown. The authors made TCR beta libraries by quantitative 5'-RACE with molecular barcodes. One entry per CDR3 protein, called by TCRdb with MiXCR from the 5' RACE reads. The table lists 700,000 to 1,000,000 distinct CDR3 sequences, about 11% of them singletons. Losses at the gene ends were 2 bases for V and 2 bases for J; bases not matched to a gene: 8. Looked up from germline, CDR1 is SEHNR and CDR2 is FQNEAQ (reference sequence). CDR3 size: 17 residues. These data originate in a study of CD8 T cells in ankylosing spondylitis. Study conclusions and caveats: A motif in TCR beta, a set of roughly 8 highly homologous variants, appeared characteristic of ankylosing spondylitis blood. A CD8+ phenotype characterized the disease-linked clones, which were relatively rare in peripheral blood. Reports say disease-linked clones showed up significantly more in matched ankylosing spondylitis synovial fluid.

The V gene is TRBV7-9, the J gene TRBJ2-1; 8 bases map to TRBD2. The receptor's source is a male donor with ankylosing spondylitis. Sequencing was carried out using blood, either unsorted or a sorted T cell fraction (not recorded which). The CDR3 spells CASSLSRGGSTYNEQFF. The CDR3 DNA follows: TGTGCCAGCAGCTTAAGCCGGGGGGGCTCCACCTACAATGAGCAGTTCTTC.